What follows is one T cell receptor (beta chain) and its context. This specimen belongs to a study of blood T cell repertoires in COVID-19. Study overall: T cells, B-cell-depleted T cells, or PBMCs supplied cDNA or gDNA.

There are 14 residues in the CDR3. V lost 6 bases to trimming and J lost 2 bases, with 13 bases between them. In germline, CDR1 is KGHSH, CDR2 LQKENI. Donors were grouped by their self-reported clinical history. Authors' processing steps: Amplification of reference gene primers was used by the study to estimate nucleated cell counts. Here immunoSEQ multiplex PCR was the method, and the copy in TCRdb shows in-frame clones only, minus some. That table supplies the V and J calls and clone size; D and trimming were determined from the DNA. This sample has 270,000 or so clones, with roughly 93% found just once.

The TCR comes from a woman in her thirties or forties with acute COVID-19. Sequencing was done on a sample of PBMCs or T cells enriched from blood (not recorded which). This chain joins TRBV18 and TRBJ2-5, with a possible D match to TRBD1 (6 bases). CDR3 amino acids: CASSFGTGQETQYF. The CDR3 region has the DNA TGTGCCAGCTCTTTCGGTACAGGGCAAGAGACCCAGTACTTC.